This T cell receptor beta chain derives from a study of cytomegalovirus exposure and HLA in healthy donors. The PCR contained 60 Vbeta and 13 Jbeta primers. The data were produced by immunoSEQ multiplex PCR, yet TCRdb's version contains in-frame clones alone and is incomplete. The sample records around 150,000 clones, approximately 72% being singletons. The germline gives CDR1 SGHTA, CDR2 FQGNSA. Trimming took 2 bases from V and 3 from J, leaving 17 bases between them. The CDR3 runs to 16 residues. The V gene is TRBV7-2, the J gene TRBJ2-7; a weak D match, TRBD1 (7 bases). This TCR was sampled from a woman aged 55-70 years in good health and CMV-seronegative. The sample comprised PBMCs. For the CDR3, the DNA is TGTGCCAGCAGCTTAATGCAGGGGGGCGGGGACTACGAGCAGTACTTC. Its translation: CASSLMQGGGDYEQYF.